These T cell receptor beta chains were read from a single sample in a study of long-term antiretroviral therapy in people with HIV. Profiling relied on immunoSEQ multiplex PCR, and the TCRdb table lists in-frame clones only, not all of them. Of under 30,000 clones in the sample, about 80% are singletons; the top ten hold 5.5% to 8.5%. Sequences were derived from unsorted PBMCs, sampled 0.3 years after starting antiretroviral therapy. Receptors originate from a middle-aged man with HIV. Both conserved end residues are part of each CDR3.

TRBV6-5,CASSPGTGGQETQYF
TRBV28,CASQEQGLSGYTF
TRBV25-1,CASSWGGEQYF
TRBV19,CASSTLRGPLYF
TRBV5-4,CASSSVGGFYEQYF
TRBV7-8,CASSLGVTFADTQYF
TRBV7-2,CASSFGGYQETQYF
TRBV29-1,CSVDNRGHGGYTF
TRBV28,CASQGNQPQHF
TRBV5-6,CASSALGTSGGPPEQFF
TRBV7-2,CASSRTRLYQETQYF
TRBV27,CASSYSAGNNQPQHF
TRBV11-2,CASSLEWEQWNEQFF
TRBV7-2,CASSLAWGAEAFF
TRBV11-1,CASSLKRGTITASPLHF
TRBV27,CASSLFTSGVSYNEQFF
TRBV5-6,CASSFGSNQPQHF
TRBV29-1,CSVRAAPNVLTF
TRBV6-1,CASSGGQGRGQPQHF
TRBV2,CASSLDGGGLADTQYF
TRBV29-1,CSVEDMRQTGYTF
TRBV9,CASSPGVGGLEQYF
TRBV5-1,CASSFGLASYQETQYF
TRBV5-1,CASSLGRQGDTEAFF